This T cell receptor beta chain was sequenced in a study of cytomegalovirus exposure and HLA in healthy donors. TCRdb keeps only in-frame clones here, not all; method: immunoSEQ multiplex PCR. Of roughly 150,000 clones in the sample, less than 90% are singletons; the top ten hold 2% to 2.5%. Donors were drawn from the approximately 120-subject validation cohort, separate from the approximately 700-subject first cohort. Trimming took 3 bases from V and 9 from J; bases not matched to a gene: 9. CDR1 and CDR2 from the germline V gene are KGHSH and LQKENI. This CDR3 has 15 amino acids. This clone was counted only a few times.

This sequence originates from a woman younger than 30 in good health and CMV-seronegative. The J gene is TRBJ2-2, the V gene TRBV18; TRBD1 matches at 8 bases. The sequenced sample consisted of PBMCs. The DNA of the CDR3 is TGTGCCAGCTCACCCGACAGGGGTATCGACAGGGAGCTGTTTTTT. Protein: CASSPDRGIDRELFF.